What follows are 23 T cell receptor beta chains derived from one specimen sequenced in a study of CD8 T cells in ankylosing spondylitis. TCRdb re-called the 5' RACE reads through MiXCR, storing one row per CDR3 protein. The data contain around 150,000 distinct CDR3 sequences, just under 7.5% of them seen just once; the ten biggest clones take up around 12%. The sequenced sample consisted of blood, either unsorted or a sorted T cell fraction (not recorded which). All receptors come from a female donor with ankylosing spondylitis or in good health (not recorded which).

This clonotype was seen only once. A read error is possible here, since a much larger clone lies one base away. The chain couples TRBV30 to TRBJ1-2, with TRBD1 as a possible D gene (5 bases). This CDR3 contains 14 residues. Germline CDR1 is GTSNPN and CDR2 is SVGIG (reference sequence). Written as DNA, the CDR3 is TGTGCCTGGAGTTCAGGACAACATAACTATGACTACACCTTC. It translates to CAWSSGQHNYDYTF.

This clonotype showed up many times. The rearrangement joins TRBV4-3 to TRBJ1-3; D remains unclear. V was pared by 0 bases and J by 4 bases, with 13 bases between. The CDR3 extends over 16 amino acids. Germline CDR1 is LGHNA and CDR2 is YSLEER. Here the CDR3 reads CASSQERVRRGNTIYF. The CDR3, as DNA: TGCGCCAGCAGCCAAGAGAGAGTGCGTAGGGGAAACACCATATATTTT.

This clonotype was picked up many times. The J gene is TRBJ2-7, the V gene TRBV27; 7 bases match TRBD1. Germline V lookup: CDR1 MNHEY, CDR2 SMNVEV (reference sequence). This CDR3 is 15 amino acids long. The ends lost 5 bases at V and 5 bases at J; junction bases unmatched: 12. CDR3 sequence reads: CASSPRTGPTHEQYF. The CDR3 nucleotides read TGTGCCAGCAGTCCTCGGACAGGACCAACTCACGAGCAGTACTTC.

This clonotype was found many times. This chain links TRBV5-1 with TRBJ2-7; a weak D match, TRBD1 (6 bases). Germline-derived CDR1 and CDR2 are SGHRS and YFSETQ. The CDR3 is 16 amino acids. V dropped 2 bases and J dropped 2 bases, with 17 bases sitting between them. The CDR3 here is CASSLVPTGLTYEQYF. Written as DNA, the CDR3 is TGCGCCAGCAGCTTAGTCCCGACAGGACTTACCTACGAGCAGTACTTC.

This clonotype has a count of ten or more. The rearrangement links TRBV3-1 to TRBJ2-5; 12 positions match TRBD2. Trimming took 1 base from V and 2 from J; bases not matched to a gene: 5. The germline V gene has CDR1 LGHDT and CDR2 YNNKEL (reference sequence). The CDR3 consists of 17 residues. CDR3 sequence (DNA): TGTGCCAGCAGCCAAGTCAGACTAGCGGGGGAACAAGAGACCCAGTACTTC. This translates into CASSQVRLAGEQETQYF.

This clonotype was counted many times. J is TRBJ1-2 and V is TRBV12-3 or TRBV12-4; TRBD1 agrees at 7 bases. Trimming cost V 7 bases and J 5 bases; bases outside gene matches: 13. The CDR3 is 15 amino acids. The CDR3 sequence is CASTAEDRPIYGYTF. The CDR3 nucleotides read TGTGCCAGCACCGCAGAGGACAGGCCAATTTATGGCTACACCTTC.

A note on this clonotype: A read error may explain this, as a much larger clone is one base away. The gene calls are TRBV20-1 and TRBJ1-2, with D unclear. Per germline, CDR1 DFQATT and CDR2 SNEGSKA (reference sequence). V lost 0 bases and J lost 9, with 17 bases in between. This CDR3 has 14 amino acids. The CDR3 DNA reads as TGCAGTGCTAGAGATCTGGCATGGGAGTATCGCTACACCTTC. This gives the protein CSARDLAWEYRYTF.

At least ten counts were recorded for this clonotype. This chain uses TRBV19 with TRBJ1-3; the D gene is possibly TRBD1 (5 bases). Per germline, CDR1 LNHDA and CDR2 SQIVND (reference sequence). This CDR3 is built from 16 residues. V lost 4 bases and J lost 0, with 13 bases in between. This CDR3 is CASSTPTGPSGNTIYF. In DNA form, the CDR3 reads TGTGCCAGTAGTACCCCCACAGGACCCTCTGGAAACACCATATATTTT.

The J gene is TRBJ2-3, the V gene TRBV5-1; D is possibly TRBD2 (6 bases). Germline CDR1 is SGHRS and CDR2 is YFSETQ. The length of the CDR3 is 16 residues. Trimming took 0 bases from V and 4 from J, leaving 15 bases between them. The CDR3 protein is CASSLGPGLGPDTQYF. CDR3 in DNA: TGCGCCAGCAGCTTGGGACCGGGACTTGGGCCAGATACGCAGTATTTT.

This clonotype has just a few counts. This chain links TRBV20-1 with TRBJ1-1; the D is unclear. V lost 0 bases, J lost 1 base, and 6 bases lay in between. Germline V gene lookup returns CDR1 DFQATT and CDR2 SNEGSKA (reference sequence). This CDR3 has 13 amino acids. CDR3 coding DNA: TGCAGTGCTAGAGATCAAGCGAACACTGAAGCTTTCTTT. It is translated as CSARDQANTEAFF.

This clonotype was found many times. The chain is built from TRBV4-3 and TRBJ2-3; 8 positions match TRBD2. The junction had 6 bases not matched to a gene; V was cut back by 3 bases and J by 4 bases. Germline V gene sequence: CDR1 LGHNA, CDR2 YSLEER. The CDR3 contains 15 residues. In DNA, the CDR3 is TGCGCCAGCAGCCAGCGGGGGGAGGTGGCAGATACGCAGTATTTT. This encodes CASSQRGEVADTQYF.

This clonotype was counted many times. This rearrangement joins TRBV4-1 to TRBJ2-7; D is possibly TRBD2 (7 bases). Trimming removed 0 bases from V and 4 bases from J, with 13 bases in between. Germline values: CDR1 MGHRA, CDR2 YSYEKL. This CDR3 spans 15 amino acids. The CDR3 reads CASSQDGGAHYEQYF. In DNA form, the CDR3 reads TGCGCCAGCAGCCAAGATGGGGGGGCCCATTACGAGCAGTACTTC.

This clonotype was found a few times. The rearrangement uses TRBV18 and TRBJ1-2, with a weak D call TRBD1 (5 bases). This CDR3 comprises 17 residues. Germline V CDR1 and CDR2: KGHSH, LQKENI. V lost 1 base and J 4 bases, leaving 19 bases between the germline ends. The CDR3 spells CASSPQSYGAEGYGYTF. CDR3 nucleotide sequence: TGTGCCAGCTCACCACAGTCATACGGGGCGGAGGGCTATGGCTACACCTTC.

The chain combines TRBV10-3 with TRBJ2-7; D possibly corresponds to TRBD1 (5 bases). The CDR3 consists of 15 residues. The germline CDR1 and CDR2 sequences are ENHRY and SYGVKD. V was cut by 3 bases and J by 5 bases, with 17 bases left in between. The CDR3 bases are TGTGCCATCAGTGACACACGCAGGGATGGTCACGAGCAGTACTTC. Its protein product is CAISDTRRDGHEQYF.

This clonotype has only a few counts. CDR3: CASSNSGGIYNEQFF. The CDR3 DNA is TGTGCCAGCAGTAACAGCGGGGGCATCTACAATGAGCAGTTCTTC. V gene TRBV7-2 combines with J gene TRBJ2-1; 8 bases map to TRBD2. This CDR3 region has 15 residues. The V gene's germline CDR1 is SGHTA and CDR2 FQGNSA. V dropped 6 bases and J dropped 3; count of bases not matched to a gene: 7.

This clonotype has ten or more counts. The chain combines TRBV20-1 with TRBJ2-2; unclear D gene. V gave up 2 bases and J gave up 0 bases, with 4 bases separating them. The CDR3 has 13 residues. The V gene's germline CDR1 is DFQATT and CDR2 SNEGSKA (reference sequence). DNA of the CDR3: TGCAGTGCTAGATGGCCGAACACCGGGGAGCTGTTTTTT. Its translation: CSARWPNTGELFF.

This clonotype was detected only a few times. The chain joins TRBV6-1 to TRBJ1-3; a possible D gene is TRBD1 (5 bases). Germline values: CDR1 MNHNS, CDR2 SASEGT. This CDR3 comprises 15 residues. V lost 5 bases and J lost 0, with 11 bases in between. CDR3 in amino acids: CASSHTTDSGNTIYF. Written as DNA, the CDR3 is TGTGCCAGCAGTCATACGACAGACTCTGGAAACACCATATATTTT.

The table lists this clonotype with many counts. The chain links TRBV6-1 to TRBJ2-3; 7 bases align to TRBD1. Germline-derived CDR1 and CDR2 are MNHNS and SASEGT. The V and J ends lost 10 bases and 0 bases, in that order; junction bases with no gene match: 10. The CDR3 runs 15 residues. CDR3 protein: CATRRDRASTDTQYF. The CDR3 coding sequence is TGTGCCACCCGTAGAGACAGGGCAAGCACAGATACGCAGTATTTT.

In its sample, this clonotype was seen many times. For the CDR3, the DNA is TGTGCCAGCAGCCCGCCCAAGGGACTATGGGGCACAGATACGCAGTATTTT. Residues: CASSPPKGLWGTDTQYF. The gene calls are TRBV7-9 and TRBJ2-3; 7 nucleotides line up with TRBD2. The CDR3 has 17 amino acids. Losses at the gene ends were 5 bases for V and 1 base for J; bases not matched to a gene: 12. CDR1 and CDR2 (germline): SEHNR, FQNEAQ (reference sequence).

This clonotype was detected ten times or more. The rearrangement links TRBV5-1 to TRBJ1-1; 9 bases match TRBD1. This CDR3 is 16 amino acids long. Per germline, CDR1 SGHRS and CDR2 YFSETQ. V shed 8 bases, J shed 5 bases, and the junction held 16 bases outside the gene matches. As DNA, the CDR3 is TGCGCCAGTCAACATAGGGGACAGGGTAGAGGAACTGAAGCTTTCTTT. Its protein is CASQHRGQGRGTEAFF.

This clonotype was picked up many times. The chain joins TRBV3-1 to TRBJ1-6; the D is unclear. From germline, CDR1 is LGHDT and CDR2 YNNKEL (reference sequence). Trimming pared 4 bases from V and 4 bases from J, leaving 5 bases between. CDR3 length: 13 amino acids. CDR3 nucleotides: TGTGCCAGCAGCCCCGATTATAATTCACCCCTCCACTTT. Encoded protein: CASSPDYNSPLHF. The variable domain in full, with the rest retrieved from reference TRBV3-1 and TRBJ1-6, is DTAVSQTPKYLVTQMGNDKSIKCEQNLGHDTMYWYKQDSKKFLKIMFSYNNKELIINETVPNRFSPKSPDKAHLNLHINSLELGDSAVYFCASSPDYNSPLHFGNGTRLTVT.

CDR3 sequence (DNA): TGCGCCAGCAGCTTGGAGCCCTCCTCGGGTGCTGGCTACACCTTC. It is translated as CASSLEPSSGAGYTF. The gene calls are TRBV5-1 and TRBJ1-2; D uncertain. V was clipped by 0 bases and J by 7 bases, with 16 bases between them. The CDR3 is 15 residues long. Germline V gene data show CDR1 as SGHRS and CDR2 as YFSETQ. Together with reference TRBV5-1 and TRBJ1-2, the CDR3 gives the full variable domain: KAGVTQTPRYLIKTRGQQVTLSCSPISGHRSVSWYQQTPGQGLQFLFEYFSETQRNKGNFPGRFSGRQFSNSRSEMNVSTLELGDSALYLCASSLEPSSGAGYTFGSGTRLTVV.

This clonotype was found many times. V usage is TRBV20-1 and J usage is TRBJ2-3; D gene unclear. Germline CDR1 reads DFQATT; CDR2 reads SNEGSKA (reference sequence). V lost 3 bases, J lost 2 bases, and 9 bases lay in between. The CDR3 contains 13 residues. CDR3 DNA sequence: TGCAGTGCTAGCTCTGGGAACACAGATACGCAGTATTTT. Its translation is CSASSGNTDTQYF.